This entry concerns a single TCR beta chain. No antigen is known for it. No clone much larger than this one lies a single base away; base qualities are absent. CD8 naive samples were CD45RO-negative cells positively selected for CCR7, giving a CD45RA+CCR7+ population that excluded TemRA cells. Donors were healthy HIV-negative adults with no recently reported acute infections or vaccinations. All donors were Caucasian adults living in Nashville, Tennessee, USA. Blood was collected by leukapheresis, and PBMCs were isolated by Ficoll-Histopaque density gradient centrifugation and then cryopreserved in liquid nitrogen vapor phase. Analytical flow cytometry was used to check the purity and quantity of every magnetically sorted T cell population. Genomic DNA was isolated from every sorted fraction and measured by UV absorbance on a Nanodrop 2000c. These data belong to a study of shared clonotypes between healthy human individuals (dated by TCRdb to 2020 to 2022). Notes on the research overall: The cohort comprised two women and a few men aged 18 to 49 years. Per donor, three plates each were used for CD4 naive and CD4 memory, two for CD8 naive, and one for CD8 memory. To estimate repertoire size and how much clonotypes are shared between individuals, the study performed deep sequencing of blood TCR repertoires from roughly five healthy adults. Each donor's leukapheresis produced roughly between roughly 0.9 and 8.9 billion PBMCs. To increase sequencing depth and limit assay-specific biases, TCR repertoire library preparation and sequencing were carried out by different laboratories using diverse techniques. Results the study describes overall, beyond this receptor: Higher generation probabilities were observed for clonotypes shared by all four sorted-subset donors than for non-shared clonotypes. The small number of donors limited the genetic and exposure-history diversity represented. Sampling was limited to blood, and TCR repertoires in tissue likely differ from TCR repertoires in blood. When a few donors were compared, the shared fraction of clonotypes was 5% to 6.5% for naive CD4, around 3.5% for naive CD8, 2.3% for memory CD4, and around 0.4% for memory CD8. Pairwise subsampling indicated that sequencing depth was expected to affect the degree of clonotype sharing among donors. Rarefaction of sorted-subset datasets indicated incomplete sequencing despite the large sequencing depth. Naive subsets generally had larger estimated clonotype richness than memory subsets.

Using the deep immunoSEQ assay, TCR CDR3 regions were amplified from genomic DNA by multiplex PCR. For each cell subset, the extracted genomic DNA was distributed evenly across all wells of several immunoSEQ 96-well plates, and each plate served as one replicate. For sorted subsets, 200 to 250 ng of genomic DNA, equivalent to around 30,000 T cell genomes, went into each replicate PCR. Purified libraries were measured with a Qubit 3.0 fluorometer, size-checked on a Bioanalyzer 2100, and measured again with the KAPA Library Quantification kit. Each immunoSEQ 96-well plate was sequenced on its own single-read 150-cycle Illumina NextSeq 550 flow cell. Processing in the source paper ran as follows. Because the immunoSEQ output held only junctional sequences and lacked quality scores, the filtering could not match the filtering applied to full-length reads. Sequences were annotated with PyIR, a Python wrapper for IgBLAST v1.9, and V/J genes and CDR3 were assigned using IMGT germline references. Reads were removed for weak V/J assignments (E-value above 1e-6), missing CDR3, stop codons, out-of-frame junctions, or ambiguous translated residues. A V3J clonotype was defined by an identical inferred V gene, J gene, and CDR3 amino acid sequence. The percentage overlap between two repertoires was calculated by dividing the number of shared unique clonotypes by the size of the smaller repertoire. Repertoire richness was assessed with RTK rarefaction, the Chao1 estimator, and Recon v2.1 estimates of unobserved clonotypes. OLGA was used to compute generation probabilities for all TCRbeta clonotypes that the gDNA method yielded from a handful of donors. Entries here come from immuneACCESS through TCRdb and include only in-frame sequences with V and J called. Some clones fail to appear in such tables; in the studies checked, an unresolved V gene covers under half of the shortfall, and the cause of the remainder is unknown. V, J and clone size were drawn from that table, and D and trimming were deduced from the DNA. The sample has 2 million or so clones on record, approximately 95% of them singletons. The ten most abundant clones make up about 1.1% of the sample.

Ends trimmed: V by 5 bases, J by 7 bases; bases unmatched to a gene: 11. CDR1 and CDR2, per the germline V gene (reference sequence), are SEHNR and FQNEAQ. The CDR3 goes from the cysteine to the phenylalanine over 15 residues. The read is trimmed to its CDR3 DNA, 45 bases read in frame from base 1. The sequence is built from TRBV7-9 and TRBJ2-7, and 10 junction bases match TRBD2. The origin of this receptor is a man aged 18 to 30 in good health. The sequenced sample was naive CD8+ T cells sorted from blood. The cell subset or site label of this sample denotes: CD45RA+CCR7+. The bases are TGTGCCAGCAGCCTCACTGATAGCGGGAGGCGAGAGCAGTACTTC. This is translated as CASSLTDSGRREQYF.